These T cell receptor beta chains were read from a single sample in a study of shared clonotypes between healthy human individuals. Sequenced by immunoSEQ multiplex PCR; TCRdb stores in-frame clones only, minus some. The sample comprises hundreds of thousands of clones, under 80% of which are singletons, and over 1.5% rests with the top ten. Source material: memory CD4+ T cells sorted from blood. These receptors all stem from a woman under 40 in good health. CDR3s include the opening cysteine and the closing phenylalanine or tryptophan. A D gene is named only where the DNA matches it firmly. The listing skips clone size in some rows; elsewhere it reads once, few, many or a size class.

J	D	size	V	CDR3	DNA
TRBJ2-5	.	.	TRBV6-1	CASSEPGAETQYF	TGTGCCAGCAGTGAACCCGGGGCAGAGACCCAGTACTTC
TRBJ2-7	TRBD2	.	TRBV19	CASSWGLARTYEQYF	TGTGCCAGCAGTTGGGGACTAGCGCGAACCTACGAGCAGTACTTC
TRBJ2-7	.	.	TRBV5-1	CASSLAPGNLWDEQYF	TGCGCCAGCAGCTTGGCCCCAGGAAACCTTTGGGACGAGCAGTACTTC
TRBJ2-1	TRBD2	.	TRBV10-1	CASSAPESGLAGGNEQFF	TGCGCCAGCAGTGCGCCCGAGTCGGGACTAGCGGGAGGTAATGAGCAGTTCTTC
TRBJ2-2	.	.	TRBV10-1	CASRFDLVTGELFF	TGCGCCAGCAGATTTGATCTCGTCACCGGGGAGCTGTTTTTT
TRBJ2-7	.	.	TRBV5-1	CASSPGHPPEQYF	TGCGCCAGCAGCCCGGGCCATCCCCCCGAGCAGTACTTC
TRBJ2-7	TRBD1	.	TRBV7-2	CASSSAGTGVYEQYF	TGTGCCAGCAGCTCCGCCGGGACAGGGGTCTACGAGCAGTACTTC
TRBJ2-5	.	.	TRBV6-6	CASSGGGPRTQYF	TGTGCCAGCAGTGGGGGCGGCCCCAGGACCCAGTACTTC
TRBJ2-2	TRBD1	.	TRBV2	CASQDRVNTGELFF	TGTGCCAGCCAAGACAGGGTTAACACCGGGGAGCTGTTTTTT
TRBJ2-7	.	.	TRBV27	CASNRTPGRTYEQYF	TGTGCCAGCAACCGAACTCCGGGCAGAACCTACGAGCAGTACTTC
TRBJ1-1	.	once	TRBV5-4	CASSLVRAGEAFF	TGTGCCAGCAGCTTGGTGAGGGCAGGTGAAGCTTTCTTT
TRBJ2-7	.	.	TRBV19	CASSWGIRYEQYF	TGTGCCAGTAGTTGGGGGATACGCTACGAGCAGTACTTC
TRBJ2-5	.	.	TRBV5-1	CASSLGGRAGETQYF	TGCGCCAGCAGCTTGGGAGGGAGAGCCGGAGAGACCCAGTACTTC
TRBJ2-7	TRBD2	few	TRBV29-1	CSVDGTSGSRYEQYF	TGCAGCGTGGACGGGACTAGCGGGAGTCGGTACGAGCAGTACTTC
TRBJ2-7	.	few	TRBV28	CASSFTGRDGEQYF	TGTGCCAGCAGTTTTACAGGGAGGGATGGCGAGCAGTACTTC
TRBJ2-7	TRBD1	.	TRBV29-1	CSVGRGHEQYF	TGCAGCGTTGGCAGGGGGCACGAGCAGTACTTC
TRBJ2-2	.	.	TRBV27	CASSTPGGTSNTGELFF	TGTGCCAGCAGTACTCCTGGCGGGACATCGAACACCGGGGAGCTGTTTTTT
TRBJ2-1	.	.	TRBV18	CASSPGVGSLSEQFF	TGTGCCAGCTCCCCCGGTGTGGGGAGCTTGAGTGAGCAGTTCTTC
TRBJ1-4	.	.	TRBV27	CASSLSYSSGKLFF	TGTGCCAGCAGTTTATCGTACAGCTCAGGAAAACTGTTTTTT
TRBJ2-2	.	.	TRBV19	CASSSRRITNTGELFF	TGTGCCAGTAGTTCCAGACGGATAACTAACACCGGGGAGCTGTTTTTT
TRBJ1-4	.	.	TRBV28	CASSTGDEKLFF	TGTGCCAGCAGTACGGGGGATGAAAAACTGTTTTTT
TRBJ2-1	.	.	TRBV28	CASSWRNYNEQFF	TGTGCCAGCAGTTGGCGGAACTACAATGAGCAGTTCTTC
TRBJ1-2	TRBD1	.	TRBV6-1	CASSEDNRGNYGYTF	TGTGCCAGCAGTGAAGACAACAGGGGTAACTATGGCTACACCTTC
TRBJ2-7	.	.	TRBV28	CASSLVAGVILYEQYF	TGTGCCAGCAGTTTAGTGGCAGGGGTAATACTATACGAGCAGTACTTC
TRBJ2-1	TRBD2	.	TRBV4-1	CASSQQTSGTHEQFF	TGCGCCAGCAGCCAGCAGACTAGCGGGACGCATGAGCAGTTCTTC
TRBJ2-3	.	.	TRBV6-6	CASSMGLGAPDTQYF	TGTGCCAGCAGCATGGGGCTGGGGGCCCCAGATACGCAGTATTTT
TRBJ2-2	.	.	TRBV28	CASRDGTRVSGELFF	TGTGCCAGCAGGGACGGGACTCGCGTTTCCGGGGAGCTGTTTTTT
TRBJ2-2	TRBD1	.	TRBV6-1	CASGTGVTGELFF	TGTGCCAGCGGGACAGGGGTAACCGGGGAGCTGTTTTTT
TRBJ1-1	.	few	TRBV5-1	CASSLWRGDTEAFF	TGCGCCAGCAGCTTGTGGCGAGGGGACACTGAAGCTTTCTTT
TRBJ1-1	TRBD1	once	TRBV2	CASSADRGAFF	TGTGCCAGCAGCGCGGACAGGGGAGCTTTCTTT
TRBJ2-2	TRBD1	.	TRBV5-1	CASRALYRGVDGELFF	TGCGCCAGCCGAGCACTATACAGGGGGGTCGACGGGGAGCTGTTTTTT
TRBJ2-7	.	.	TRBV9	CASSAAPSYEQYF	TGTGCCAGCAGCGCCGCCCCCTCCTACGAGCAGTACTTC
TRBJ2-1	TRBD2	.	TRBV6-1	CASRRSGLNNEQFF	TGTGCCAGCCGTCGTAGCGGGTTGAACAATGAGCAGTTCTTC
TRBJ2-2	.	.	TRBV7-9	CASSLSGVDTGELFF	TGTGCCAGCAGCTTATCAGGGGTGGACACCGGGGAGCTGTTTTTT
TRBJ2-1	TRBD1	.	TRBV5-1	CASRGQASGYNEQFF	TGCGCCAGCAGGGGACAGGCGAGCGGCTACAATGAGCAGTTCTTC
TRBJ2-2	.	once	TRBV18	CASSPLGAWDTGELFF	TGTGCCAGCTCACCGCTCGGGGCCTGGGACACCGGGGAGCTGTTTTTT
TRBJ1-1	.	few	TRBV5-1	CASSPGGGRGAEAFF	TGCGCCAGCAGCCCCGGAGGTGGCAGGGGTGCTGAAGCTTTCTTT
TRBJ2-1	TRBD2	.	TRBV5-1	CASSPELAVNEQFF	TGCGCCAGCAGCCCCGAACTAGCGGTTAATGAGCAGTTCTTC
TRBJ2-4	.	.	TRBV11-2	CASSSPDSKNIQYF	TGTGCCAGCAGCTCCCCGGACAGCAAAAACATTCAGTACTTC